The 26 T cell receptor beta chains listed next were all sequenced from one sample in a study of T cell repertoires in cytomegalovirus infection. One entry per CDR3 protein results from TCRdb running MiXCR on the reads. The sample holds a few hundred thousand distinct CDR3 sequences, about 17% seen once. Sequencing was carried out using PBMCs. Receptors originate from a human donor in good health (CMV status not recorded). Some clones in this sample may be carry-over from other donors' samples.

This clonotype turned up a few times. The J gene is TRBJ2-7, the V gene TRBV12-3 or TRBV12-4; 10 nucleotides agree with TRBD1. This CDR3 spans 14 amino acids. The J segment lost 2 bases and the V segment lost 6 bases, leaving 4 bases of the junction unmatched. The CDR3: CASSRTGGTYEQYF. The CDR3 nucleotides read TGTGCCAGCAGCCGGACAGGGGGTACCTACGAGCAGTACTTC.

This rearrangement joins TRBV7-9 to TRBJ2-1; D unresolved. This CDR3 is 13 amino acids long. CDR1 is SEHNR, CDR2 FQNEAQ, per germline (reference sequence). The V and J ends lost 5 bases and 8 bases respectively, with 13 bases between them. DNA for the CDR3: TGTGCCAGCAGCGTAATCGGACGCGATGAGCAGTTCTTC. Translated, it gives CASSVIGRDEQFF.

V usage is TRBV20-1 and J usage is TRBJ1-6; D is unclear. V shed 0 bases and J shed 9 bases, with 15 bases lying between them. Germline V lookup: CDR1 DFQATT, CDR2 SNEGSKA (reference sequence). The CDR3 runs 15 residues. CDR3 nucleotides: TGCAGTGCTAGAGATATCCACGAGCGGAGTTCACCCCTCCACTTT. Its translation is CSARDIHERSSPLHF.

The V and J genes are TRBV2 and TRBJ1-5; 8 bases match TRBD1. The V gene's germline CDR1 is SNHLY and CDR2 FYNNEI. The CDR3 has 17 residues. With 5 bases clipped from V and 0 bases from J, the junction kept 9 bases outside the gene matches. The DNA for the CDR3 is TGTGCCAGCAGTAAGGGACAGGCACTATATAGCAATCAGCCCCAGCATTTT. Amino acid sequence: CASSKGQALYSNQPQHF.

This clonotype came up many times. This chain connects TRBV7-2 to TRBJ2-1; either TRBD1 or TRBD2 may fit D (6 bases each). This CDR3 comprises 15 residues. V lost 0 bases, J lost 7 bases, and 13 bases lay in between. Germline CDR1 and CDR2: SGHTA and FQGNSA. CDR3 in amino acids: CASSLALGGGNEQFF. In DNA form, the CDR3 reads TGTGCCAGCAGCTTAGCCTTGGGGGGCGGTAATGAGCAGTTCTTC.

J is TRBJ2-2 and V is TRBV12-3 or TRBV12-4; 14 nucleotides line up with TRBD2. V trimming: 7 bases; J trimming: 7 bases; junction bases outside the gene matches: 8. The CDR3 consists of 16 residues. Here the CDR3 reads CASIVTSGGGNGELFF. The CDR3 DNA follows: TGTGCCAGCATTGTGACTAGCGGGGGGGGAAACGGGGAGCTGTTTTTT.

The rearrangement uses TRBV11-2 and TRBJ2-5; D possibly matches TRBD1 or TRBD2 (6 bases each). Looked up from germline, CDR1 is SGHAT and CDR2 is FQNNGV. CDR3 size: 15 residues. The V end lost 5 bases, the J end lost 5 bases, and 18 bases lay between the germline ends. CDR3 residues: CASSGRDEGGETQYF. The CDR3, as DNA: TGTGCCAGCAGCGGCCGGGACGAAGGGGGGGAGACCCAGTACTTC.

The DNA for the CDR3 is TGTGCCAGCAGAGAACCCGAAGATACGCAGTATTTT. Its translation is CASREPEDTQYF. This chain uses TRBV11-2 with TRBJ2-3; D is uncertain. This CDR3 region has 12 residues. V was pared by 6 bases and J by 5 bases, with 9 bases between. The germline V gene has CDR1 SGHAT and CDR2 FQNNGV. The variable domain in full, completed from reference TRBV11-2 and TRBJ2-3, reads EAGVAQSPRYKIIEKRQSVAFWCNPISGHATLYWYQQILGQGPKLLIQFQNNGVVDDSQLPKDRFSAERLKGVDSTLKIQPAKLEDSAVYLCASREPEDTQYFGPGTRLTVL.

This clonotype was seen ten or more times. V and J are TRBV6-1 and TRBJ2-3; perhaps TRBD1 as D (6 bases). V lost 6 bases and J lost 3, with 19 bases in between. The CDR3 is 16 residues long. Germline V gene data show CDR1 as MNHNS and CDR2 as SASEGT. CDR3 nucleotide sequence: TGTGCCAGCAGCACGCAGGGGCTAGCCGGAACAGATACGCAGTATTTT. This sequence encodes CASSTQGLAGTDTQYF.

This clonotype was seen at least ten times. The rearrangement uses TRBV4-3 and TRBJ2-7; the D is unclear. Germline CDR1 and CDR2: LGHNA and YSLEER. The length of the CDR3 is 17 residues. The V gene lost 0 bases and the J gene lost 1 base, with 16 bases spanning the gap. The CDR3 DNA follows: TGCGCCAGCAGCCAAGATGTGAGGCACAGTTTATCCTACGAGCAGTACTTC. The encoded protein is CASSQDVRHSLSYEQYF.

A remark on this clonotype: One end of the junction fails to match germline, which may point to a read error. The genes are TRBV12-3 or TRBV12-4 and TRBJ2-2; 11 positions match TRBD1. This CDR3 spans 15 amino acids. CDR3 loop: CASRPRTGGTGERFF. The CDR3 DNA reads TGTGCCAGCAGACCCCGGACAGGGGGCACCGGGGAGCGGTTTTTT.

The gene calls are TRBV11-2 and TRBJ1-1, with D uncertain. Trimming cost V 5 bases and J 5 bases, with 15 bases left between them. CDR3 length: 14 amino acids. Germline V gene sequence: CDR1 SGHAT, CDR2 FQNNGV. The DNA of the CDR3 is TGTGCCAGCAGCGTGACAAACCCGCAGACTGAAGCTTTCTTT. It is translated as CASSVTNPQTEAFF.

This chain connects TRBV4-1 to TRBJ1-1; D gene ambiguous. Trimming removed 4 bases at V and 6 bases at J, with 9 bases between. The CDR3 is made up of 12 amino acids. CDR1 is MGHRA and CDR2 is YSYEKL in the germline V gene. CDR3: CASSRIGAEAFF. In DNA, the CDR3 is TGCGCCAGCAGCCGGATCGGGGCTGAAGCTTTCTTT.

This clonotype appeared a few times. This chain joins TRBV6-2 or TRBV6-3 and TRBJ2-7; 8 bases are shared with TRBD1. Germline V gene sequence: CDR1 MNHEY, CDR2 SVGEGT. V trimming: 1 base; J trimming: 1 base; junction bases outside the gene matches: 15. This CDR3 has 19 residues. The CDR3 is CASSYYVSGQGPSSYEQYF. The CDR3 DNA reads TGTGCCAGCAGTTACTATGTGAGTGGACAGGGCCCCTCTTCCTACGAGCAGTACTTC.

The chain has TRBV28 and TRBJ2-6; D is uncertain. The germline V gene encodes CDR1 MDHEN and CDR2 SYDVKM. Trimming stripped 4 bases from V and 0 bases from J, with 13 bases between. This CDR3 has 17 amino acids. The CDR3: CASSYNRLYSGANVLTF. Written as DNA, the CDR3 is TGTGCCAGCAGTTACAACAGATTATACTCTGGGGCCAACGTCCTGACTTTC.

This clonotype has a count of ten or more. The chain links TRBV27 to TRBJ2-1; 9 bases line up with TRBD2. Trimming at V came to 5 bases and at J to 2 bases, leaving 1 base not matched to a gene. Germline V gives CDR1 MNHEY, CDR2 SMNVEV (reference sequence). The CDR3 runs 14 residues. The CDR3 protein is CASSRGGAYNEQFF. The CDR3 region has the DNA TGTGCCAGCAGTCGCGGGGGGGCCTACAATGAGCAGTTCTTC.

This clonotype showed up many times. The J gene is TRBJ2-7, the V gene TRBV7-3, with a tentative D call TRBD2 (7 bases). The ends were cut back, 5 bases at V and 2 bases at J, with 13 bases in the middle. Germline-derived CDR1 and CDR2 are SGHTA and FQGTGA. The CDR3 is 14 residues long. DNA of the CDR3: TGTGCCAGCAGCCGAGGGGGGGATACCTACGAGCAGTACTTC. This gives the protein CASSRGGDTYEQYF.

This clonotype occurred many times. V is TRBV7-8 and J is TRBJ2-7; tentatively, D is TRBD2 (6 bases). This CDR3 spans 14 amino acids. V dropped 4 bases and J dropped 3 bases, with 13 bases sitting between them. The V gene's germline CDR1 is SGHVS and CDR2 FQNEAQ. Here the CDR3 DNA reads TGTGCCAGCAGCTCCACCAGCGGGCACTACGAGCAGTACTTC. This translates into CASSSTSGHYEQYF.

J is TRBJ2-3 and V is TRBV27, with D hard to call. The V gene lost 7 bases and the J gene lost 3 bases, with 14 bases spanning the gap. The germline CDR1 and CDR2 sequences are MNHEY and SMNVEV (reference sequence). The CDR3 contains 14 residues. CDR3 sequence reads: CASIGLGGTDTQYF. CDR3 nucleotides: TGTGCCAGCATAGGGTTGGGCGGAACAGATACGCAGTATTTT.

This clonotype has a count of ten or more. The chain employs TRBV11-1 and TRBJ2-1, with 12 bases identical to TRBD2. From germline, CDR1 is SGHAT and CDR2 FQDESV (reference sequence). With V trimmed by 5 bases and J by 7 bases, 9 bases remained unmatched. The CDR3 covers 16 residues. The CDR3 DNA reads TGTGCCAGCAGCCGGGGGAGACTAGCGGGGGTGAATGAGCAGTTCTTC. Its translation is CASSRGRLAGVNEQFF.

This chain connects TRBV9 to TRBJ1-2; no clear D. The CDR3 length is 13 residues. The germline V gene has CDR1 SGDLS and CDR2 YYNGEE. V dropped 4 bases and J dropped 5 bases, with 12 bases sitting between them. The CDR3 loop is CASSPNTVYGYTF. The CDR3 DNA sequence: TGTGCCAGCAGCCCCAACACAGTTTATGGCTACACCTTC.

The chain carries TRBV28 and TRBJ2-7, with D possibly being TRBD2 (5 bases). V was cut by 7 bases and J by 6 bases, with 22 bases left in between. Germline lookup yields CDR1 MDHEN and CDR2 SYDVKM. The CDR3 has 15 amino acids. The CDR3 region has the DNA TGTGCCAGCACCACGACAAACGGGGAGATTGTCGAGCAGTACTTC. It codes for CASTTTNGEIVEQYF.

This clonotype has at least ten counts. The J gene is TRBJ2-7, the V gene TRBV7-2, with 7 bases lining up with TRBD1. With 5 bases clipped from V and 4 bases from J, the junction kept 11 bases outside the gene matches. The CDR3 has 15 residues. Per the germline V gene, CDR1 is SGHTA and CDR2 is FQGNSA. The CDR3 spells CASSINLGGLYEQYF. CDR3 nucleotide sequence: TGTGCCAGCAGCATAAACCTAGGGGGCCTTTACGAGCAGTACTTC.

This clonotype was seen ten or more times. The J gene is TRBJ1-1, the V gene TRBV7-2, with D possibly TRBD1 on 6 matching bases. The germline V gene encodes CDR1 SGHTA and CDR2 FQGNSA. Trimming shortened V by 4 bases and J by 5 bases, and 17 bases separated the two germline ends. The CDR3 has 15 amino acids. CDR3 in DNA: TGTGCCAGCAGCTCCGCTGGGGGGGGCACGACTGAAGCTTTCTTT. This codes for CASSSAGGGTTEAFF. The full variable domain, rest sourced from reference TRBV7-2 and TRBJ1-1, is GAGVSQSPSNKVTEKGKDVELRCDPISGHTALYWYRQSLGQGLEFLIYFQGNSAPDKSGLPSDRFSAERTGGSVSTLTIQRTQQEDSAVYLCASSSAGGGTTEAFFGQGTRLTVV.

In this sample, this clonotype turned up many times. This chain links TRBV4-3 with TRBJ2-1, with TRBD2 matching over 8 bases. Trimming removed 4 bases from V and 8 bases from J; junction bases left unmatched: 13. The CDR3 is made up of 16 amino acids. CDR1 is LGHNA and CDR2 is YSLEER in the germline V gene. The CDR3 here is CASSPTGLARFDEQFF. DNA for the CDR3: TGCGCCAGCAGCCCCACCGGACTAGCTAGGTTCGATGAGCAGTTCTTC.

This clonotype was found many times. The gene calls are TRBV7-2 and TRBJ2-2, with TRBD2 matching 12 bases. CDR1 is SGHTA, CDR2 FQGNSA, per germline. J was trimmed by 3 bases and V by 5 bases; bases with no gene match: 7. The length of the CDR3 is 17 residues. CDR3 in DNA: TGTGCCAGCAGCCAAATTCCTAGCGGGGGGGACACCGGGGAGCTGTTTTTT. It translates to CASSQIPSGGDTGELFF.